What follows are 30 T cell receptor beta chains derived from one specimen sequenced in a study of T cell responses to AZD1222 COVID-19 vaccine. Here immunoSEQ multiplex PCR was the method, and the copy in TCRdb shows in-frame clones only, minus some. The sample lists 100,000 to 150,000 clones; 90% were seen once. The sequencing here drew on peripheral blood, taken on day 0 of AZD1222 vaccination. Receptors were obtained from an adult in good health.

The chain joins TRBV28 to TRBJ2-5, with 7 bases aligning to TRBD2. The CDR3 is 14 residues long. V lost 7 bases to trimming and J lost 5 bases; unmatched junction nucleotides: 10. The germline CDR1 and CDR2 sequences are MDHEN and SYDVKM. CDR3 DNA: TGTGCCAGCATCGACGGGGGGAAAGTTGAGACCCAGTACTTC. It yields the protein CASIDGGKVETQYF.

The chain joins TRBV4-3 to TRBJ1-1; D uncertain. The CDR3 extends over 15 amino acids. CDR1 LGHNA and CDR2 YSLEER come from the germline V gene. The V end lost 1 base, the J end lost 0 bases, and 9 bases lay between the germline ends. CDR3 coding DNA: TGCGCCAGCAGCCAAGGCCCAGGACTGAACACTGAAGCTTTCTTT. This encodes CASSQGPGLNTEAFF.

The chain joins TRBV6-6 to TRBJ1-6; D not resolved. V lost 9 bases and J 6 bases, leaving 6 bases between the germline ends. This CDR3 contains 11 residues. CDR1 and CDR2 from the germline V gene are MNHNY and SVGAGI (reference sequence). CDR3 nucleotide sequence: TGTGCCAGTCAGAGTAATTCACCCCTCCACTTT. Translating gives CASQSNSPLHF.

CDR3 protein: CASSLDRGSSGNTIYF. CDR3 DNA sequence: TGTGCCAGCAGCTTAGACAGGGGATCTTCTGGAAACACCATATATTTT. The gene calls are TRBV5-4 and TRBJ1-3, with 8 bases fitting TRBD1. V lost 2 bases and J lost 1; bases outside the gene matches: 5. Germline assignment: CDR1 SGHNT and CDR2 YYREEE (reference sequence). The CDR3 has 16 amino acids.

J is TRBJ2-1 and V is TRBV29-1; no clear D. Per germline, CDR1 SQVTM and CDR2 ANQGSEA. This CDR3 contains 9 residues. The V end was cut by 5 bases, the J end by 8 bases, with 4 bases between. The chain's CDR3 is CSVRDEQFF. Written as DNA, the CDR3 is TGCAGCGTTCGAGATGAGCAGTTCTTC.

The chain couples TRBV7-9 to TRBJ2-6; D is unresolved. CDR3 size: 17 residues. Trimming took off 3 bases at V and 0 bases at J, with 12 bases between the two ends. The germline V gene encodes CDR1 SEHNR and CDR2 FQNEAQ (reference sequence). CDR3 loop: CASSLLLTRSGANVLTF. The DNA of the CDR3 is TGTGCCAGCAGCTTGCTCCTCACCCGCTCTGGGGCCAACGTCCTGACTTTC.

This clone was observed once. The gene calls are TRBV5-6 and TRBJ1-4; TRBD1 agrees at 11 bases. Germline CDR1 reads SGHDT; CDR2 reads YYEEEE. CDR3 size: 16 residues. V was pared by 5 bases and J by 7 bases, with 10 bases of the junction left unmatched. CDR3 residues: CASSRTSGTGGEKLFF. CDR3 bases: TGTGCCAGCAGTCGAACGTCCGGGACAGGGGGTGAAAAACTGTTTTTT.

As DNA, the CDR3 is TGTGCCAGCAGCCCTGGACTAGCCGGAAGCGCCGGGGAGCTGTTTTTT. Amino acids: CASSPGLAGSAGELFF. This sequence joins TRBV4-2 and TRBJ2-2; TRBD2 agrees at 8 bases. Germline V lookup: CDR1 LGHNA, CDR2 YNFKEQ. CDR3 size: 16 residues. J gave up 6 bases and V 4 bases, and 10 bases lay outside the gene matches.

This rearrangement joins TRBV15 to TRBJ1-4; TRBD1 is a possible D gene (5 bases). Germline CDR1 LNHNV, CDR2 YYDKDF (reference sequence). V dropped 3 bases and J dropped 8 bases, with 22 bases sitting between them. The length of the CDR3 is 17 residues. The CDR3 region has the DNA TGTGCCACCAGCAGGGGAGAGCCAGGGATTGGGGAAGAAAAACTGTTTTTT. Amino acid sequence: CATSRGEPGIGEEKLFF.

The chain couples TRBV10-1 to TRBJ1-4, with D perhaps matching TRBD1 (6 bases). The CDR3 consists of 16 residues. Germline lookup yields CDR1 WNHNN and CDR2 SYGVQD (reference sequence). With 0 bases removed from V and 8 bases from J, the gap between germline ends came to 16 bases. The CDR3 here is CASSESPGALYEKLFF. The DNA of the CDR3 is TGCGCCAGCAGTGAGTCTCCAGGGGCCCTCTACGAAAAACTGTTTTTT.

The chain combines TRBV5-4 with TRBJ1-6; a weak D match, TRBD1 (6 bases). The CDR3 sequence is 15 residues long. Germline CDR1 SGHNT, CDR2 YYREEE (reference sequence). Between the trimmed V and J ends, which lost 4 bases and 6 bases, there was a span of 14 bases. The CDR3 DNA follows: TGTGCCAGCAGCCTCCAACAGGGAAGTAATTCACCCCTCCACTTT. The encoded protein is CASSLQQGSNSPLHF.

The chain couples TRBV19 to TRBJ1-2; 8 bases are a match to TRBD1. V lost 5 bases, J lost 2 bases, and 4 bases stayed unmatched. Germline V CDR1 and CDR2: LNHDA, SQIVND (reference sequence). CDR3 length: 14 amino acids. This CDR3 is CASSESGGNYGYTF. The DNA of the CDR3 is TGTGCCAGTAGTGAGTCAGGGGGCAACTATGGCTACACCTTC.

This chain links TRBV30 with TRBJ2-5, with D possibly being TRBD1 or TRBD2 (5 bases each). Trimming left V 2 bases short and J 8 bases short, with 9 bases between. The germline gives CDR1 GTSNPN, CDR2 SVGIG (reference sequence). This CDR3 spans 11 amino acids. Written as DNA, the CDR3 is TGTGCCTGGAGTTCCAGGGACACCCAGTACTTC. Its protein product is CAWSSRDTQYF. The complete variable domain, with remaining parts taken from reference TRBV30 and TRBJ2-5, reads SQTIHQWPATLVQPVGSPLSLECTVEGTSNPNLYWYRQAAGRGLQLLFYSVGIGQISSEVPQNLSASRPQDRQFILSSKKLLLSDSGFYLCAWSSRDTQYFGPGTRLLVL.

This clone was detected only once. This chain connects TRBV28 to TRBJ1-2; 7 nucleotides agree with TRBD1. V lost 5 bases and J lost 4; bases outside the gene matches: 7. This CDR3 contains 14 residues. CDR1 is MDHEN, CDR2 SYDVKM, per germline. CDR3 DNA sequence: TGTGCCAGCAGTCAGACAGGGTCGGTCTATGGCTACACCTTC. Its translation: CASSQTGSVYGYTF.

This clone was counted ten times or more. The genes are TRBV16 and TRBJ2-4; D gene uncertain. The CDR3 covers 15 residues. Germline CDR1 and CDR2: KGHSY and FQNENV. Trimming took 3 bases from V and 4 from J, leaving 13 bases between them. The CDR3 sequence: CASSHWGWGKNIQYF. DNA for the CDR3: TGTGCCAGCAGCCACTGGGGATGGGGAAAAAACATTCAGTACTTC. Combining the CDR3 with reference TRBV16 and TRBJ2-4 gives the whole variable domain GEEVAQTPKHLVRGEGQKAKLYCAPIKGHSYVFWYQQVLKNEFKFLISFQNENVFDETGMPKERFSAKCLPNSPCSLEIQATKLEDSAVYFCASSHWGWGKNIQYFGAGTRLSVL.

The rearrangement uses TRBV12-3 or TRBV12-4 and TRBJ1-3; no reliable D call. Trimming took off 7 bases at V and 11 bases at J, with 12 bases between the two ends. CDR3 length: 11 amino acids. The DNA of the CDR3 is TGTGCCAGCACCGCAACACTCTCCATATATTTT. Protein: CASTATLSIYF.

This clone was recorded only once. This CDR3 is CASGTYNEQYF. The CDR3 DNA reads TGTGCTAGTGGTACCTATAACGAGCAGTACTTC. The genes are TRBV12-5 and TRBJ2-7; D unclear. CDR1 and CDR2 (germline): LGHNT, FRNRAP. V lost 5 bases and J lost 5, with 7 bases in between. The CDR3 contains 11 residues.

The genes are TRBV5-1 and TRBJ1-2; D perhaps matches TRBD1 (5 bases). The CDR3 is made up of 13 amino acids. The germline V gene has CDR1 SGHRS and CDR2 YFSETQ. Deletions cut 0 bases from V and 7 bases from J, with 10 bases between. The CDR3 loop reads CASSLGQGTGYTF. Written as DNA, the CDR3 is TGCGCCAGCAGCTTGGGCCAGGGCACTGGCTACACCTTC.

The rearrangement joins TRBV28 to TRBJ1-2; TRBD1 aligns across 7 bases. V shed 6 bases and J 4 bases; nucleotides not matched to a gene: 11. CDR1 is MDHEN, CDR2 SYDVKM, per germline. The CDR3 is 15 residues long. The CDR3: CASRTGQGVAYGYTF. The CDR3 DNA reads TGTGCCAGCAGGACAGGGCAGGGGGTGGCCTATGGCTACACCTTC.

CDR3 bases: TGTGCCAGCAGCCCCTACAGGGACTCTGGAAACACCATATATTTT. Residues: CASSPYRDSGNTIYF. The chain uses TRBV3-1 (or the pseudogene TRBV3-2) and TRBJ1-3; D possibly corresponds to TRBD1 (6 bases). The CDR3 sequence is 15 residues long. The germline V gene has CDR1 LGHDT and CDR2 YNNKEL (reference sequence). V was clipped by 4 bases and J by 0 bases, with 10 bases between them.

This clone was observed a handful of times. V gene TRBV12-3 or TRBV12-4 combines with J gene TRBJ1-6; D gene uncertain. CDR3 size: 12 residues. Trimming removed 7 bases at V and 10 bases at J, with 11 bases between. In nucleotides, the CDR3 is TGTGCCAGCACGGGGTTAGGGTCACCCCTCCACTTT. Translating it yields CASTGLGSPLHF.

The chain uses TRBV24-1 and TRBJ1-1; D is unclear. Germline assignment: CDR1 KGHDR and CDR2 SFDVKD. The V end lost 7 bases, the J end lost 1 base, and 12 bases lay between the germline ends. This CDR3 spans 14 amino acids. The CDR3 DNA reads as TGTGCCACCAGAGGCCCAGCAAAGAACACTGAAGCTTTCTTT. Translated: CATRGPAKNTEAFF.

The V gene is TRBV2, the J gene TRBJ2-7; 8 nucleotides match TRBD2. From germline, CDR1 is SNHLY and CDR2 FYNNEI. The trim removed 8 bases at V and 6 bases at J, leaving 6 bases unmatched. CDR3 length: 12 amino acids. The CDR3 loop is CASEPGGVEQYF. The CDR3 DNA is TGTGCCAGCGAGCCGGGGGGGGTCGAGCAGTACTTC. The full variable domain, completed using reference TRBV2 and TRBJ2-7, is EPEVTQTPSHQVTQMGQEVILRCVPISNHLYFYWYRQILGQKVEFLVSFYNNEISEKSEIFDDQFSVERPDGSNFTLKIRSTKLEDSAMYFCASEPGGVEQYFGPGTRLTVT.

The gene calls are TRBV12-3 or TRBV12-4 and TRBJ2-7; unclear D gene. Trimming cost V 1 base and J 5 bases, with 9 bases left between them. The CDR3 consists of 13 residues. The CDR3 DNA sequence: TGTGCCAGCAGTTTAGGTCCCCACGACGAGCAGTACTTC. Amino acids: CASSLGPHDEQYF.

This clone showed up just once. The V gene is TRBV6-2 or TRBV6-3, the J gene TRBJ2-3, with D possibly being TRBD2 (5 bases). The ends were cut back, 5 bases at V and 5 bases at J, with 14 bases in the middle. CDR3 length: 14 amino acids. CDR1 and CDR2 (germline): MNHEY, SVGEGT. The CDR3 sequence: CASSPGWEKDTQYF. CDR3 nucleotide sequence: TGTGCCAGCAGTCCCGGTTGGGAGAAAGATACGCAGTATTTT.

The CDR3 DNA reads as TGTGCCAGCAGCGTAAGGGGGCTCACAGATACGCAGTATTTT. Amino acids: CASSVRGLTDTQYF. The V and J genes are TRBV6-5 and TRBJ2-3, with TRBD1 matching over 7 bases. This CDR3 region has 14 residues. Per germline, CDR1 MNHEY and CDR2 SVGAGI. J was trimmed by 2 bases and V by 6 bases; bases with no gene match: 5.

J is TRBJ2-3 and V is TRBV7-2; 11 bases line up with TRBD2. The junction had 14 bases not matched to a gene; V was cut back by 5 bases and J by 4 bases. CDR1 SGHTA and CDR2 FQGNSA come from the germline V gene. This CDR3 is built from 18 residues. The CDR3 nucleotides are TGTGCCAGCAGCACGGCCTTTTTAGCGGGGGGGCCGTCAGATACGCAGTATTTT. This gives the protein CASSTAFLAGGPSDTQYF.

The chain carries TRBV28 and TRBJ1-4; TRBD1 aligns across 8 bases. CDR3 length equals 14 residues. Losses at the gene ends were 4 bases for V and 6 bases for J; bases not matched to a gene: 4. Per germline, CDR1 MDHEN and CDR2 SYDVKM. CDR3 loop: CASSSGQEDEKLFF. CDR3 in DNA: TGTGCCAGCAGTTCGGGACAGGAGGATGAAAAACTGTTTTTT.

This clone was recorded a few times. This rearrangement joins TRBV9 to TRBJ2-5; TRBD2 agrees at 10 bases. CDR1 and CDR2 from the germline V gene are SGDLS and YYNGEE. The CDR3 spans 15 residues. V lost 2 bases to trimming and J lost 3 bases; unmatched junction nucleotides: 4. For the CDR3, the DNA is TGTGCCAGCAGCGTGCCTAGCGGGGGAAAAGAGACCCAGTACTTC. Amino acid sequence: CASSVPSGGKETQYF. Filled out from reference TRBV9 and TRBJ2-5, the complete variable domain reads DSGVTQTPKHLITATGQRVTLRCSPRSGDLSVYWYQQSLDQGLQFLIQYYNGEERAKGNILERFSAQQFPDLHSELNLSSLELGDSALYFCASSVPSGGKETQYFGPGTRLLVL.

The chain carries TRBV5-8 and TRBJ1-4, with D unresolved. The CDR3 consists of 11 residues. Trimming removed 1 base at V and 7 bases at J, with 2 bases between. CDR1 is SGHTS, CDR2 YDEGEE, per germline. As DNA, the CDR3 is TGTGCCAGCAGCTTGAGTGAAAAACTGTTTTTT. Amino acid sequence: CASSLSEKLFF.